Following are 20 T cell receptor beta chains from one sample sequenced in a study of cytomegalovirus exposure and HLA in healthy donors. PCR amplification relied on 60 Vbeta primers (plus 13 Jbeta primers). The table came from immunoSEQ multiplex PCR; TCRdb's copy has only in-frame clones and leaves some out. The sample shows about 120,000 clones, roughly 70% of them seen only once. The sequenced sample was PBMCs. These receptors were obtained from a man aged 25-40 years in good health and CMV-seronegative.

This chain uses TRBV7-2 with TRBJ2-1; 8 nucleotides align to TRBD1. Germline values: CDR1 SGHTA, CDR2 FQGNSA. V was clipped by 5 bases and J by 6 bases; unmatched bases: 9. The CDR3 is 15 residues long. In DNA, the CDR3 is TGTGCCAGCAGCCTCCGACAGGGGCTATTCAATGAGCAGTTCTTC. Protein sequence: CASSLRQGLFNEQFF.

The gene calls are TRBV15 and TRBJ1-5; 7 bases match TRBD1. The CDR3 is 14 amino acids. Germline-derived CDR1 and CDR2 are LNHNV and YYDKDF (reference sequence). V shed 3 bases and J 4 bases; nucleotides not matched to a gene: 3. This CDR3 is CATSRTGTNQPQHF. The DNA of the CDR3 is TGTGCCACCAGCAGGACAGGGACAAATCAGCCCCAGCATTTT.

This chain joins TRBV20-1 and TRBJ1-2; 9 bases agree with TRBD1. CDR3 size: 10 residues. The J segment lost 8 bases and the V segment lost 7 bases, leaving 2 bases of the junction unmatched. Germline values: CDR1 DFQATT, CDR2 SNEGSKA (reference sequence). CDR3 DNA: TGCAGTGGGGACAGGGCGGGCTACACCTTC. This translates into CSGDRAGYTF.

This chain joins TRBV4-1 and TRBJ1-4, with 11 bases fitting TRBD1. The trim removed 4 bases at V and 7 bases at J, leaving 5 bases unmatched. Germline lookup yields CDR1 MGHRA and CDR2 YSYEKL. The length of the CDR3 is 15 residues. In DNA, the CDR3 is TGCGCCAGCAGCCCCTCTGGGACAGGGGGTGAAAAACTGTTTTTT. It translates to CASSPSGTGGEKLFF.

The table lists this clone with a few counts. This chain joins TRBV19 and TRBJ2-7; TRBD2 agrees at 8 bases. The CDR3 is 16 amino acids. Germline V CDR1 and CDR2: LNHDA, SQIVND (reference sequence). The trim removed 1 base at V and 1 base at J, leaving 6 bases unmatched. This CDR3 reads CASSIGASGGSYEQYF. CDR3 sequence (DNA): TGTGCCAGTAGTATAGGGGCCAGCGGGGGTTCCTACGAGCAGTACTTC.

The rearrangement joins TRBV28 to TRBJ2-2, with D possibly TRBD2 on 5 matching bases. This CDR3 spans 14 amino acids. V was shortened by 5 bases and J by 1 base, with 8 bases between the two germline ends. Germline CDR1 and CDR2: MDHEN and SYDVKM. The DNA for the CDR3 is TGTGCCAGCAGTAGGGCGGGGAACACCGGGGAGCTGTTTTTT. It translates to CASSRAGNTGELFF.

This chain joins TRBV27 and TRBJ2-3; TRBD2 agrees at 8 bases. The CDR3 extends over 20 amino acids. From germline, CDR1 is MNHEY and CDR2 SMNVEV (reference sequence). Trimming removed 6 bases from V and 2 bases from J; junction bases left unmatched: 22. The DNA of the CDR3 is TGTGCCAGCAGCCCCTACGGGCGGGGGGCCTCACTACTTCTCACAGATACGCAGTATTTT. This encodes CASSPYGRGASLLLTDTQYF.

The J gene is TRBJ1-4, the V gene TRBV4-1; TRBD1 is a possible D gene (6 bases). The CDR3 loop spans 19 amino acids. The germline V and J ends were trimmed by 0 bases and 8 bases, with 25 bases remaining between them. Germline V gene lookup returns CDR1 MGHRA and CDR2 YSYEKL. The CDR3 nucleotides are TGCGCCAGCAGCCAAGAGTCCGAATTTTTAGGGAGGGGGTCCGAAAAACTGTTTTTT. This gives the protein CASSQESEFLGRGSEKLFF.

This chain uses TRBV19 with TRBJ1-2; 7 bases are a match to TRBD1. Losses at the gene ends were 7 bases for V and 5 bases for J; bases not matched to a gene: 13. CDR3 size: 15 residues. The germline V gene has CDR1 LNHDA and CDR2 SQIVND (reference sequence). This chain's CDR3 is CASTKGAGQVYGYTF. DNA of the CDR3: TGTGCCAGTACCAAAGGGGCTGGACAGGTATATGGCTACACCTTC.

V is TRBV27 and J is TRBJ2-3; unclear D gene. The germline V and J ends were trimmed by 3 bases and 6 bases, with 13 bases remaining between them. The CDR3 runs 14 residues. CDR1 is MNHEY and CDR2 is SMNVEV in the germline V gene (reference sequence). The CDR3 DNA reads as TGTGCCAGCAGTTTCTCCCCCTTCGTGGATACGCAGTATTTT. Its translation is CASSFSPFVDTQYF.

Here the CDR3 reads CASSLGWTSGGREQYF. The CDR3 coding sequence is TGCGCCAGCAGCTTGGGATGGACTAGCGGGGGTCGCGAGCAGTACTTC. The chain uses TRBV5-1 and TRBJ2-7; 13 bases are a match to TRBD2. V dropped 0 bases and J dropped 6; count of bases not matched to a gene: 6. The germline V gene encodes CDR1 SGHRS and CDR2 YFSETQ. The CDR3 spans 16 residues.

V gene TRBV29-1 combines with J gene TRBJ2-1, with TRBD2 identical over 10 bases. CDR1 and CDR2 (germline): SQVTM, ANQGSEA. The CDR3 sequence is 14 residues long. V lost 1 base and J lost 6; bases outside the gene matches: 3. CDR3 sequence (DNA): TGCAGCGTTGAAGCTAGCGGGGGTTTCAATGAGCAGTTCTTC. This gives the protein CSVEASGGFNEQFF.

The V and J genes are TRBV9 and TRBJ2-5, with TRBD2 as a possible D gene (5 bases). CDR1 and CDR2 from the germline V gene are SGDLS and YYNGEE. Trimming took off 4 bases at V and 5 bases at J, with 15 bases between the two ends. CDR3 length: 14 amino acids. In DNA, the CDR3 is TGTGCCAGCAGCCCACTCTCGCCGGGGGAGACCCAGTACTTC. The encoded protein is CASSPLSPGETQYF.

The DNA for the CDR3 is TGTGCCAGCAGTTCTTCAGGGGGCTGGGCTAATGAAAAACTGTTTTTT. Amino acids: CASSSSGGWANEKLFF. This chain uses TRBV28 with TRBJ1-4, with 8 positions matching TRBD1. The CDR3 extends over 16 amino acids. V shed 4 bases, J shed 3 bases, and the junction held 7 bases outside the gene matches. The germline V gene encodes CDR1 MDHEN and CDR2 SYDVKM.

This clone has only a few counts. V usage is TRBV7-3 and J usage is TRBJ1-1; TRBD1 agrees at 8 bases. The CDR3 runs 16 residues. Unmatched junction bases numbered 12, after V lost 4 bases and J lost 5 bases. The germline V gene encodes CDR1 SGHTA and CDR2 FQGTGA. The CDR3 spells CASSSNRETGVTEAFF. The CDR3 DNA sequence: TGTGCCAGCAGCTCGAACCGAGAGACAGGGGTGACTGAAGCTTTCTTT.

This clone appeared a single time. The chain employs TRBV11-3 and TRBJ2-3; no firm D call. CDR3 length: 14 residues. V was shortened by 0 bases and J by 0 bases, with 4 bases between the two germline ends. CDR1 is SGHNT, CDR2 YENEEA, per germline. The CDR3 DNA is TGTGCCAGCAGCTTAGAAGCTAGCACAGATACGCAGTATTTT. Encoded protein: CASSLEASTDTQYF.

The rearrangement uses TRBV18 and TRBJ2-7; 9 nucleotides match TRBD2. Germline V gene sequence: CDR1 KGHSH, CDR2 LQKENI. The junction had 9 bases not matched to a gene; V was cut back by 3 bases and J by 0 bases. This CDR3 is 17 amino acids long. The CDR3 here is CASSPVSGGTSSYEQYF. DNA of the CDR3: TGTGCCAGCTCACCCGTTAGCGGGGGCACCAGCTCCTACGAGCAGTACTTC.

CDR3 protein: CASRASNEKLFF. The CDR3 nucleotides are TGCGCCAGCAGGGCCTCTAATGAAAAACTGTTTTTT. The chain carries TRBV5-1 and TRBJ1-4; D uncertain. V was pared by 5 bases and J by 3 bases, with 5 bases between. CDR1 and CDR2 (germline): SGHRS, YFSETQ. The CDR3 is 12 residues long.

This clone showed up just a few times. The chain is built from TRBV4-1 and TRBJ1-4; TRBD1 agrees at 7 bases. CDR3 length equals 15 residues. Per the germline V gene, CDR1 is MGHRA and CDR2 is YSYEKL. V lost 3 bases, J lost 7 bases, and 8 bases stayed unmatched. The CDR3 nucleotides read TGCGCCAGCAGCCATCCGACAGGGATTACTGAAAAACTGTTTTTT. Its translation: CASSHPTGITEKLFF.

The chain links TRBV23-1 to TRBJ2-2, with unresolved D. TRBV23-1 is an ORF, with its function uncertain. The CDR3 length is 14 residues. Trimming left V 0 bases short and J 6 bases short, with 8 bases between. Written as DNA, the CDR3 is TGCGCCAGCAGTCAATCGGTACCGGCCGGGGAGCTGTTTTTT. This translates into CASSQSVPAGELFF.